The rows below give T cell receptor beta chains drawn from one sample of a study of shared clonotypes between healthy human individuals. Clones were sequenced by immunoSEQ multiplex PCR, and TCRdb holds only the in-frame ones, with some missing. Among 2 million to 2.5 million clones, 90% to 95% were seen once, and the ten largest hold roughly 0.36%. What was sequenced was naive CD4+ T cells from PBMCs. These receptors were taken from a man between 18 and 29 years old in good health. Some clones in this sample may be carry-over from other donors' samples. Each CDR3 is given with its conserved first and last residue. The D gene is left open where the match is weak. The size of a clone is reported for some rows only, either as once, few or many, or as a class for expanded clones.

length,D,J,V,size,DNA,CDR3
15,-,TRBJ2-2,TRBV28,-,TGTGCCAGCAGTCTCTGGACTGCCCAGGGCGGGGAGCTGTTTTTT,CASSLWTAQGGELFF
13,-,TRBJ1-1,TRBV30,-,TGTGCCTGGATAGGTTCGGAGAACACTGAAGCTTTCTTT,CAWIGSENTEAFF
17,-,TRBJ2-3,TRBV19,-,TGTGCCAGTAGTATCAAATCTAGAGCGAAGTTGTCAGATACGCAGTATTTT,CASSIKSRAKLSDTQYF
15,-,TRBJ1-3,TRBV4-3,-,TGCGCCAGCAGCCTAACCACAGGTTCTGGAAACACCATATATTTT,CASSLTTGSGNTIYF
11,-,TRBJ2-5,TRBV6-1,-,TGTGCCAGCGGCGCCGGTGAGACCCAGTACTTC,CASGAGETQYF
16,-,TRBJ1-5,TRBV4-2,-,TGTGCCAGCAGCCAAACAGGGACGGGAAGCAATCAGCCCCAGCATTTT,CASSQTGTGSNQPQHF
16,TRBD2,TRBJ2-3,TRBV9,once,TGTGCCAGCAGCGCCTCCCTTAGCGGGAGGGGAGATACGCAGTATTTT,CASSASLSGRGDTQYF
13,-,TRBJ2-3,TRBV5-1,-,TGCGCCAGCAGCTACTTCCCCACTGATACGCAGTATTTT,CASSYFPTDTQYF
17,TRBD2,TRBJ2-1,TRBV7-6,-,TGTGCCAGCAGCCCGGGACTAGCGGGAGGTTCTTTCAATGAGCAGTTCTTC,CASSPGLAGGSFNEQFF
16,-,TRBJ2-5,TRBV4-2,-,TGTGCCAGCAGCCAAGATTCGGGGCGGTTCCAAGAGACCCAGTACTTC,CASSQDSGRFQETQYF
14,-,TRBJ2-4,TRBV5-4,-,TGTGCCAGCAGCCCGCCTAGCCGACAAAACATTCAGTACTTC,CASSPPSRQNIQYF
16,TRBD1,TRBJ2-1,TRBV7-9,-,TGTGCCAGCAGCTTAGCTCGGGACAGTAACCACAATGAGCAGTTCTTC,CASSLARDSNHNEQFF
13,-,TRBJ2-1,TRBV27,-,TGTGCCAGCAGTTTATCGAGACTAACAGAGCAGTTCTTC,CASSLSRLTEQFF
15,TRBD2,TRBJ2-3,TRBV11-1,-,TGTGCCAGCAGCTTTGGTAGCGGGGACACAGATACGCAGTATTTT,CASSFGSGDTDTQYF
14,TRBD2,TRBJ2-1,TRBV25-1,-,TGTGCCAGCAGACCTAGCGGGTCATACAATGAGCAGTTCTTC,CASRPSGSYNEQFF
14,-,TRBJ1-4,TRBV7-9,-,TGTGCCAGCAGCCCCCGTGGGGCTAATGAAAAACTGTTTTTT,CASSPRGANEKLFF
14,-,TRBJ2-7,TRBV11-1,-,TGTGCCAGCAGCTCCGGACTGACTAACTACGAGCAGTACTTC,CASSSGLTNYEQYF
14,-,TRBJ1-3,TRBV6-5,-,TGTGCCAGCAGCCACAGAGACTCTGGAAACACCATATATTTT,CASSHRDSGNTIYF
14,TRBD1,TRBJ2-5,TRBV30,-,TGTGCCTGGAGTATGGGACAGCTCCAAGAGACCCAGTACTTC,CAWSMGQLQETQYF
14,TRBD2,TRBJ2-7,TRBV2,few,TGTGCCAGCAGTCCCCTAGCGGGAGACTACGAGCAGTACTTC,CASSPLAGDYEQYF
15,-,TRBJ1-4,TRBV6-1,-,TGTGCCAGCAGTGCCGTTCCTGGAGGAGATGAAAAACTGTTTTTT,CASSAVPGGDEKLFF
17,-,TRBJ2-7,TRBV4-1,-,TGCGCCAGCAGCCAAGATCCCCGCGGGACAGACTCCTACGAGCAGTACTTC,CASSQDPRGTDSYEQYF
16,TRBD1,TRBJ1-1,TRBV6-5,-,TGTGCCAGCAGTTACTCGGCAGGGGGCGGGTGGACTGAAGCTTTCTTT,CASSYSAGGGWTEAFF
16,-,TRBJ2-2,TRBV2,-,TGTGCCAGCATCGTGGTGGTGGGGTTTTACACCGGGGAGCTGTTTTTT,CASIVVVGFYTGELFF
16,-,TRBJ2-2,TRBV6-1,-,TGTGCCAGCAGTGAAAGAGGGGGAATAGGCACCGGGGAGCTGTTTTTT,CASSERGGIGTGELFF
16,TRBD1,TRBJ2-7,TRBV7-6,-,TGTGCCAGCAGTTCAACCCGGGACAGGGGAATCCACGAGCAGTACTTC,CASSSTRDRGIHEQYF
15,TRBD1,TRBJ2-7,TRBV7-2,-,TGTGCCAGCAGCTTAGTTGGACAGGCCGAGTACGAGCAGTACTTC,CASSLVGQAEYEQYF
14,-,TRBJ1-5,TRBV19,-,TGTGCCAGTAGTGCCCAGACAGTGGCGCAGCCCCAGCATTTT,CASSAQTVAQPQHF
15,-,TRBJ1-1,TRBV30,few,TGTGCCTGGAGTCCGACCGGGACGGCGAACACTGAAGCTTTCTTT,CAWSPTGTANTEAFF
15,-,TRBJ1-2,TRBV5-4,-,TGTGCCAGCAGCTGGGGACATCTGGCCCCCTATGGCTACACCTTC,CASSWGHLAPYGYTF
14,TRBD2,TRBJ2-1,TRBV7-8,-,TGTGCCAGCAGCCCGGGGGGAGCTGCCGATGAGCAGTTCTTC,CASSPGGAADEQFF
14,-,TRBJ2-5,TRBV5-1,-,TGCGCCAGCAGCCCCGGACGGGGTGGGGAGACCCAGTACTTC,CASSPGRGGETQYF
13,-,TRBJ2-2,TRBV19,-,TGTGCCAGTAGATGGGGCAACGGCGGGGAGCTGTTTTTT,CASRWGNGGELFF
14,-,TRBJ2-1,TRBV11-2,-,TGTGCCAGCACCCCTGGGGCGGGGAACAATGAGCAGTTCTTC,CASTPGAGNNEQFF
15,-,TRBJ1-4,TRBV4-3,-,TGCGCCAGCAGCCAAGCTCAGGGGCTTAATGAAAAACTGTTTTTT,CASSQAQGLNEKLFF
13,TRBD1,TRBJ2-7,TRBV28,-,TGTGCCAGCAGTCCGGGACAGGGCGGCGAGCAGTACTTC,CASSPGQGGEQYF
14,-,TRBJ2-3,TRBV21-1,-,TGTGCCAGCAGCAAAATTAGCAGCACAGATACGCAGTATTTT,CASSKISSTDTQYF
17,TRBD1,TRBJ2-1,TRBV4-1,-,TGCGCCAGCAGCCAATACTTAAGGGGACAGGGATACAATGAGCAGTTCTTC,CASSQYLRGQGYNEQFF
15,TRBD1,TRBJ1-2,TRBV7-9,-,TGTGCCAGCAGCTTAAGGACAGGGGGCGGGTATGGCTACACCTTC,CASSLRTGGGYGYTF
14,-,TRBJ1-1,TRBV28,-,TGTGCCAGCGATGGCCTTGGGGGGAACACTGAAGCTTTCTTT,CASDGLGGNTEAFF
15,TRBD1,TRBJ2-5,TRBV5-1,-,TGCGCCACCCAATCGGGACAGGGAATGGGAGAGACCCAGTACTTC,CATQSGQGMGETQYF
18,TRBD1,TRBJ1-1,TRBV25-1,-,TGTGCCAGCAGTGAAAGCCGGCCGGGACAGGGGGCAGGCACTGAAGCTTTCTTT,CASSESRPGQGAGTEAFF
15,TRBD1,TRBJ1-4,TRBV6-5,-,TGTGCCAGCAGCTCGACAGGGGATGATAATGAAAAACTGTTTTTT,CASSSTGDDNEKLFF
17,TRBD2,TRBJ2-1,TRBV19,-,TGTGCCAGTAGCACAGGGACTAGCGGGGGTATCTACAATGAGCAGTTCTTC,CASSTGTSGGIYNEQFF
16,-,TRBJ2-1,TRBV5-1,-,TGCGCCAGCAGCTTAAGAAGAGGGACTTTCCTCAATGAGCAGTTCTTC,CASSLRRGTFLNEQFF
17,TRBD1,TRBJ1-2,TRBV4-2,-,TGTGCCAGCAGCCAAGCCCGACAGGGGGCTGATAACTATGGCTACACCTTC,CASSQARQGADNYGYTF
16,-,TRBJ1-5,TRBV18,-,TGTGCCAGCTCGCAGGACGTGGGCGGGAGCAATCAGCCCCAGCATTTT,CASSQDVGGSNQPQHF
13,-,TRBJ1-5,TRBV7-8,-,TGTGCCAGCTCTCTGGGGTGGAATCAGCCCCAGCATTTT,CASSLGWNQPQHF
17,-,TRBJ1-3,TRBV18,-,TGTGCCAGCTCACCCGACCCCTTCCTAGTCTCTGGAAACACCATATATTTT,CASSPDPFLVSGNTIYF